Following are 23 T cell receptor beta chains from one sample sequenced in a study of control samples from healthy donors and cancer patients. Clones were sequenced by immunoSEQ multiplex PCR, and TCRdb holds only the in-frame ones, with some missing. The sample consists of 400,000 to 450,000 clones, approximately 92% of them appearing once. Sequencing was done on a sample of PBMCs. The receptors shown here come from a man aged 40-49 years with head and neck cancer.

A note on this clone: The same CDR3 arises from other DNA sequences in this sample as well. The chain has TRBV27 and TRBJ1-1; the D is unclear. V shed 2 bases and J shed 0 bases, with 7 bases lying between them. Germline loops: CDR1 MNHEY, CDR2 SMNVEV (reference sequence). The CDR3 has 14 amino acids. This CDR3 reads CASSLRGMNTEAFF. CDR3 sequence (DNA): TGTGCCAGCAGTTTAAGAGGTATGAACACTGAAGCTTTCTTT.

V and J are TRBV4-2 and TRBJ2-3, with D possibly TRBD2 on 5 matching bases. Trimming stripped 3 bases from V and 2 bases from J, with 18 bases between. The CDR3 covers 17 residues. The germline CDR1 and CDR2 sequences are LGHNA and YNFKEQ. Here the CDR3 DNA reads TGTGCCAGCAGCCAGGCGGCTGGAGCGGCGATCACAGATACGCAGTATTTT. It translates to CASSQAAGAAITDTQYF.

The chain uses TRBV28 and TRBJ2-3; D is possibly TRBD1 (6 bases). V lost 3 bases and J lost 0, with 10 bases in between. This CDR3 region has 15 residues. CDR1 and CDR2 from the germline V gene are MDHEN and SYDVKM. For the CDR3, the DNA is TGTGCCAGCAGTTTGGGTCAGGGGAGCACAGATACGCAGTATTTT. Its protein is CASSLGQGSTDTQYF.

V and J are TRBV14 and TRBJ2-5; 13 bases are shared with TRBD2. The germline V gene encodes CDR1 SGHDN and CDR2 FVKESK. The CDR3 has 17 residues. The ends lost 2 bases at V and 7 bases at J; junction bases unmatched: 10. CDR3 sequence: CASSQWGLAGPSVTQYF. The CDR3 nucleotides are TGTGCCAGCAGCCAATGGGGACTAGCGGGACCCTCGGTGACCCAGTACTTC.

CDR3: CASSFMGQAQSSYGYTF. Written as DNA, the CDR3 is TGTGCCAGCAGTTTTATGGGACAGGCTCAAAGCAGCTATGGCTACACCTTC. The chain joins TRBV28 to TRBJ1-2, with TRBD1 identical over 8 bases. The CDR3 totals 17 residues. The germline CDR1 and CDR2 sequences are MDHEN and SYDVKM. After removal of 3 bases from V and 4 bases from J, the junction contained 13 bases not matched to a gene.

This clone is a singleton in its sample. The sample carries other DNA sequences with the same CDR3. The J gene is TRBJ1-3, the V gene TRBV30; possible D gene TRBD1, 5 bases. CDR3 size: 16 residues. In germline, CDR1 is GTSNPN, CDR2 SVGIG (reference sequence). Trimming shortened V by 0 bases and J by 0 bases, and 12 bases separated the two germline ends. For the CDR3, the DNA is TGTGCCTGGAGTGTGGCGGGGGGTTTCTCTGGAAACACCATATATTTT. Translating gives CAWSVAGGFSGNTIYF.

This rearrangement joins TRBV9 to TRBJ2-7; no reliable D call. This CDR3 comprises 12 residues. The V end lost 0 bases, the J end lost 5 bases, and 6 bases lay between the germline ends. The V gene's germline CDR1 is SGDLS and CDR2 YYNGEE. CDR3 bases: TGTGCCAGCAGCGTAGAGGTTGACGAGCAGTACTTC. It encodes CASSVEVDEQYF. Full variable domain (rest looked up from reference TRBV9 and TRBJ2-7): DSGVTQTPKHLITATGQRVTLRCSPRSGDLSVYWYQQSLDQGLQFLIQYYNGEERAKGNILERFSAQQFPDLHSELNLSSLELGDSALYFCASSVEVDEQYFGPGTRLTVT.

V and J are TRBV7-8 and TRBJ2-7; D remains unclear. The ends were cut back, 0 bases at V and 5 bases at J, with 8 bases in the middle. The CDR3 has 13 residues. Germline CDR1 and CDR2: SGHVS and FQNEAQ. The CDR3 loop is CASSLAGSDEQYF. CDR3 DNA: TGTGCCAGCAGCTTAGCGGGGTCCGACGAGCAGTACTTC. Complete variable domain (other parts from reference TRBV7-8 and TRBJ2-7): GAGVSQSPRYKVAKRGQDVALRCDPISGHVSLFWYQQALGQGPEFLTYFQNEAQLDKSGLPSDRFFAERPEGSVSTLKIQRTQQEDSAVYLCASSLAGSDEQYFGPGTRLTVT.

The chain recombines TRBV7-8 with TRBJ1-4, with a weak D call TRBD1 (5 bases). Trimming took off 4 bases at V and 2 bases at J, with 5 bases between the two ends. The CDR3 totals 13 residues. CDR1 is SGHVS, CDR2 FQNEAQ, per germline. CDR3 in amino acids: CASSYRTNEKLFF. The CDR3 bases are TGTGCCAGCAGCTACAGGACTAATGAAAAACTGTTTTTT.

The chain is built from TRBV25-1 and TRBJ2-5; perhaps TRBD2 as D (5 bases). Germline-derived CDR1 and CDR2 are MGHDK and SYGVNS. The CDR3 sequence is 10 residues long. Trimming left V 8 bases short and J 5 bases short, with 6 bases between. The CDR3 DNA follows: TGTGCCAGCCGAGGGGAGACCCAGTACTTC. Amino acids: CASRGETQYF.

The chain uses TRBV6-1 and TRBJ1-1; D gene ambiguous. The germline CDR1 and CDR2 sequences are MNHNS and SASEGT. CDR3 length: 12 amino acids. Trimming stripped 3 bases from V and 0 bases from J, with 2 bases between. The CDR3 reads CASSDMNTEAFF. The DNA of the CDR3 is TGTGCCAGCAGTGACATGAACACTGAAGCTTTCTTT.

About this clone: Other DNA sequences in this specimen translate into the identical CDR3. This chain connects TRBV7-9 to TRBJ1-2; 8 nucleotides match TRBD1. V gave up 0 bases and J gave up 3 bases; unmatched junction bases: 0. CDR1 SEHNR and CDR2 FQNEAQ come from the germline V gene (reference sequence). The CDR3 spans 14 residues. In nucleotides, the CDR3 is TGTGCCAGCAGCTTAGCGACAGGGGACTATGGCTACACCTTC. Its translation: CASSLATGDYGYTF.

The rearrangement joins TRBV28 to TRBJ2-4; D unclear. This CDR3 is built from 17 residues. V was trimmed by 7 bases and J by 0 bases, leaving 19 bases between them. Germline V gene data show CDR1 as MDHEN and CDR2 as SYDVKM. CDR3: CASNDMGWGTAKNIQYF. CDR3 in DNA: TGTGCCAGCAATGACATGGGTTGGGGAACAGCCAAAAACATTCAGTACTTC.

The CDR3 DNA reads as TGTGCCAGCAGCCAAGTCGGGGATTGGGACGAAAAACTGTTTTTT. Protein: CASSQVGDWDEKLFF. This chain uses TRBV3-1 (or the pseudogene TRBV3-2) with TRBJ1-4, with D possibly TRBD1 on 5 matching bases. The CDR3 covers 15 residues. Trimming took off 1 base at V and 8 bases at J, with 14 bases between the two ends. Germline-derived CDR1 and CDR2 are LGHDT and YNNKEL (reference sequence).

The chain combines TRBV27 with TRBJ2-7, with D perhaps TRBD1 (6 bases). CDR3 length: 15 residues. Trimming removed 8 bases at V and 0 bases at J, with 17 bases between. Looked up from germline, CDR1 is MNHEY and CDR2 is SMNVEV (reference sequence). The CDR3 DNA is TGTGCCAGCTCTCCACAGGGAATACTCTCCTACGAGCAGTACTTC. This encodes CASSPQGILSYEQYF.

The V call is TRBV25-1, the J call TRBJ2-1; D not certain. Trimming cost V 2 bases and J 0 bases, with 14 bases left between them. The germline V gene encodes CDR1 MGHDK and CDR2 SYGVNS. CDR3 size: 17 residues. The CDR3 nucleotides read TGTGCCAGCAGTGAACGGTGGCACTTACGCTCCTACAATGAGCAGTTCTTC. Residues: CASSERWHLRSYNEQFF.

The chain is built from TRBV28 and TRBJ2-7, with TRBD1 matching 10 bases. Per the germline V gene, CDR1 is MDHEN and CDR2 is SYDVKM. The CDR3 spans 14 residues. V shed 2 bases and J 6 bases; nucleotides not matched to a gene: 4. As DNA, the CDR3 is TGTGCCAGCAGTTTAGGGACAGGGGCTGGCGAGCAGTACTTC. Its protein is CASSLGTGAGEQYF. The variable domain in full, completed from reference TRBV28 and TRBJ2-7, reads DVKVTQSSRYLVKRTGEKVFLECVQDMDHENMFWYRQDPGLGLRLIYFSYDVKMKEKGDIPEGYSVSREKKERFSLILESASTNQTSMYLCASSLGTGAGEQYFGPGTRLTVT.

With regard to this clone: This specimen includes other DNA sequences encoding the same CDR3. The rearrangement uses TRBV4-2 and TRBJ1-2; D is possibly TRBD1 (6 bases). V was shortened by 0 bases and J by 4 bases, with 12 bases between the two germline ends. The germline gives CDR1 LGHNA, CDR2 YNFKEQ. The CDR3 sequence is 15 residues long. The CDR3 DNA follows: TGTGCCAGCAGCCAAGAGGGGGGCCGAGGCTATGGCTACACCTTC. It codes for CASSQEGGRGYGYTF.

The chain recombines TRBV30 with TRBJ2-2; D is unclear. Looked up from germline, CDR1 is GTSNPN and CDR2 is SVGIG (reference sequence). The CDR3 is made up of 15 amino acids. Trimming pared 1 base from V and 0 bases from J, leaving 9 bases between. CDR3 in amino acids: CAWSDGRTNTGELFF. CDR3 in DNA: TGTGCCTGGAGTGATGGCAGGACGAACACCGGGGAGCTGTTTTTT.

This clone occurred once. The V call is TRBV5-1, the J call TRBJ2-5; 8 bases are a match to TRBD2. CDR3 length: 16 amino acids. The J segment lost 2 bases and the V segment lost 9 bases, leaving 15 bases of the junction unmatched. Germline V gene data show CDR1 as SGHRS and CDR2 as YFSETQ. CDR3 bases: TGCGCCACCGCGGGGGGAGAAGCGGGGCCGCAAGAGACCCAGTACTTC. Translation: CATAGGEAGPQETQYF.

This chain links TRBV28 with TRBJ2-2; 11 bases are a match to TRBD1. CDR3 length: 15 amino acids. CDR1 and CDR2 from the germline V gene are MDHEN and SYDVKM. The J segment lost 8 bases and the V segment lost 6 bases, leaving 8 bases of the junction unmatched. Here the CDR3 DNA reads TGTGCCAGCAGCTTGGACAGGGGGCCTTTTGGGGAGCTGTTTTTT. It yields the protein CASSLDRGPFGELFF. The whole variable domain, filled in from reference TRBV28 and TRBJ2-2, reads DVKVTQSSRYLVKRTGEKVFLECVQDMDHENMFWYRQDPGLGLRLIYFSYDVKMKEKGDIPEGYSVSREKKERFSLILESASTNQTSMYLCASSLDRGPFGELFFGEGSRLTVL.

The chain couples TRBV29-1 to TRBJ1-1, with TRBD1 identical over 7 bases. The trim removed 7 bases at V and 1 base at J, leaving 6 bases unmatched. CDR1 and CDR2 (germline): SQVTM, ANQGSEA. This CDR3 has 13 residues. DNA for the CDR3: TGCAGCGGGAGCGGGGACAGGAACACTGAAGCTTTCTTT. Protein: CSGSGDRNTEAFF.

The genes are TRBV10-3 and TRBJ1-2; no clear D. This CDR3 has 12 amino acids. V was pared by 8 bases and J by 4 bases, with 11 bases between. Germline V lookup: CDR1 ENHRY, CDR2 SYGVKD. CDR3 sequence reads: CAIAEGTYGYTF. CDR3 DNA sequence: TGTGCCATCGCTGAGGGAACCTATGGCTACACCTTC.